This paragraph covers one TCR beta chain sequence. Its antigen is not identified. This entry belongs to a study of OX40 agonist ivuxolimab in advanced cancers. Background on the study: Ivuxolimab was delivered to patients intravenously every 2 weeks at doses spanning 0.01 to 10 mg/kg. Mean age approximately 59 years, range about 23 to 80; approximately 80% male.

Any history of autoimmune disease or systemic immunosuppression disqualified patients. The study's findings and limits: Mean expanded clone counts were higher in CD8+ than CD4+ T cells.

Method: immunoSEQ multiplex PCR; TCRdb's copy keeps in-frame clones and lacks some. The sample has about 89,000 clones; about 88% are singletons. The germline V and J ends were trimmed by 2 bases and 9 bases, with 17 bases remaining between them. Per germline, CDR1 SNHLY and CDR2 FYNNEI. The CDR3 extends over 15 amino acids. This TCR was sampled from an adult with an advanced solid tumor such as melanoma, head and neck, liver or kidney cancer. The J gene is TRBJ2-1, the V gene TRBV2; D is perhaps TRBD1 (8 bases). Source: CD4+ or CD8+ T cells sorted from blood, taken in a trial of the OX40 agonist ivuxolimab. The CDR3 protein is CASSEPQDREGEQFF. Written as DNA, the CDR3 is TGTGCCAGCAGTGAACCCCAGGACAGGGAGGGTGAGCAGTTCTTC.